The 13 T cell receptor beta chains below all came from one sample that was sequenced in a study of T-cell reconstitution after alpha-beta-depleted transplantation in children. A TCRbeta library incorporating unique molecular identifiers was prepared. MiXCR, run by TCRdb on the PCR reads, gives a single entry per CDR3 protein. The sample carries nearly 200,000 distinct CDR3 sequences, roughly 6.3% recorded once. The starting material was PBMCs, obtained before TCRalphabeta/CD19-depleted stem cell transplant. All receptors derive from a girl under three years old with combined immunodeficiency, due to receive a stem cell transplant.

This clonotype has at least ten counts. This sequence joins TRBV7-2 and TRBJ2-3; D is unresolved. This CDR3 spans 11 amino acids. The germline V gene has CDR1 SGHTA and CDR2 FQGNSA. Between the trimmed V and J ends, which lost 1 base and 7 bases, there was a span of 3 bases. The CDR3 is CASSLVYTQYF. The CDR3 DNA is TGTGCCAGCAGCTTAGTATATACGCAGTATTTT.

This clonotype showed up many times. The chain carries TRBV19 and TRBJ2-1; 9 bases are shared with TRBD2. Germline loops: CDR1 LNHDA, CDR2 SQIVND (reference sequence). Trimming cost V 6 bases and J 0 bases; bases outside gene matches: 3. The CDR3 has 15 amino acids. CDR3 sequence: CASRNSGSSYNEQFF. The CDR3 DNA reads TGTGCCAGTAGAAATAGCGGGAGCTCCTACAATGAGCAGTTCTTC.

This clonotype was seen ten or more times. This chain connects TRBV28 to TRBJ2-7; D tentatively reads TRBD1 or TRBD2 (5 bases each). This CDR3 contains 12 residues. The germline V gene encodes CDR1 MDHEN and CDR2 SYDVKM. Trimming took 8 bases from V and 5 from J, leaving 13 bases between them. The CDR3 here is CASSGTVDEQYF. DNA of the CDR3: TGTGCCAGCTCCGGGACGGTGGACGAGCAGTACTTC.

This rearrangement joins TRBV4-2 to TRBJ2-2; tentatively, D is TRBD1 (5 bases). The V end was cut by 0 bases, the J end by 7 bases, with 12 bases between. CDR3 size: 15 residues. The germline V gene has CDR1 LGHNA and CDR2 YNFKEQ. The CDR3 region is CASSQDPGLNGELFF. The DNA for the CDR3 is TGTGCCAGCAGCCAAGATCCAGGGTTGAACGGGGAGCTGTTTTTT.

In this sample, this clonotype turned up once. The chain joins TRBV2 to TRBJ1-1; TRBD1 might be the D (5 bases). The V gene's germline CDR1 is SNHLY and CDR2 FYNNEI. The V and J ends lost 8 bases and 0 bases respectively, with 16 bases between them. The CDR3 is made up of 15 amino acids. The CDR3 DNA reads TGTGCCAGCCCCGTCGAGGGGTCAATGAACACTGAAGCTTTCTTT. Translated: CASPVEGSMNTEAFF.

This clonotype was seen ten or more times. A junction boundary mismatches the germline segment, possibly from a read error. The chain employs TRBV7-7 and TRBJ1-1; D uncertain. The CDR3 has 13 amino acids. Germline V gives CDR1 SSHAT, CDR2 FNYEAQ (reference sequence). The CDR3 nucleotides read TGTGCTAGCAGCCCCAACGAGGCAACTGAAGCTTTCTTT. It specifies CASSPNEATEAFF. Full variable domain (rest looked up from reference TRBV7-7 and TRBJ1-1): GAGVSQSPRYKVTKRGQDVTLRCDPISSHATLYWYQQALGQGPEFLTYFNYEAQPDKSGLPSDRFSAERPEGSISTLTIQRTEQRDSAMYRCASSPNEATEAFFGQGTRLTVV.

This clonotype was counted ten times or more. This chain links TRBV18 with TRBJ2-2, with D perhaps matching TRBD1 (6 bases). Trimming left V 0 bases short and J 5 bases short, with 10 bases between. The germline V gene has CDR1 KGHSH and CDR2 LQKENI. The length of the CDR3 is 15 residues. CDR3 sequence reads: CASSPPFRGTGELFF. The CDR3 DNA follows: TGTGCCAGCTCACCACCGTTCAGGGGAACCGGGGAGCTGTTTTTT.

This clonotype was seen more than once but under ten times. The V gene is TRBV19, the J gene TRBJ2-7; a possible D gene is TRBD2 (5 bases). The length of the CDR3 is 15 residues. V lost 5 bases, J lost 2 bases, and 16 bases lay in between. CDR1 and CDR2 (germline): LNHDA, SQIVND (reference sequence). DNA for the CDR3: TGTGCCAGTAGTTTTTTCCTTCGGGGTCCCTACGAGCAGTACTTC. Protein product: CASSFFLRGPYEQYF.

This clonotype has more than one count but fewer than ten. The V gene is TRBV2, the J gene TRBJ2-7; weak D call: TRBD1 (6 bases). The CDR3 contains 18 residues. Germline lookup yields CDR1 SNHLY and CDR2 FYNNEI. The V end was cut by 6 bases, the J end by 5 bases, with 29 bases between. The DNA of the CDR3 is TGTGCCAGCAGCGCCCGGACAGCGTGGGCGTCCAGCGGTGACGAGCAGTACTTC. Its protein is CASSARTAWASSGDEQYF. Variable domain in full (rest from reference TRBV2 and TRBJ2-7): EPEVTQTPSHQVTQMGQEVILRCVPISNHLYFYWYRQILGQKVEFLVSFYNNEISEKSEIFDDQFSVERPDGSNFTLKIRSTKLEDSAMYFCASSARTAWASSGDEQYFGPGTRLTVT.

This clonotype was counted at least ten times. The chain has TRBV20-1 and TRBJ2-5; 7 bases align to TRBD1. The CDR3 totals 16 residues. J was trimmed by 1 base and V by 5 bases; bases with no gene match: 13. Germline V lookup: CDR1 DFQATT, CDR2 SNEGSKA (reference sequence). CDR3 in amino acids: CSAPGFGTAVQETQYF. In DNA form, the CDR3 reads TGCAGTGCTCCTGGATTTGGGACAGCGGTCCAAGAGACCCAGTACTTC.

This clonotype was seen repeatedly, ten times or more. The chain has TRBV3-1 and TRBJ2-7; no clear D gene. Germline-derived CDR1 and CDR2 are LGHDT and YNNKEL (reference sequence). CDR3 length equals 13 residues. The V end lost 1 base, the J end lost 0 bases, and 4 bases lay between the germline ends. CDR3 sequence reads: CASSQGTSYEQYF. Here the CDR3 DNA reads TGTGCCAGCAGCCAAGGCACCTCCTACGAGCAGTACTTC.

This clonotype was detected many times. This chain connects TRBV3-1 to TRBJ2-1; TRBD1 agrees at 8 bases. This CDR3 spans 16 amino acids. The V and J ends lost 1 base and 8 bases, in that order; junction bases with no gene match: 10. CDR1 LGHDT and CDR2 YNNKEL come from the germline V gene (reference sequence). The CDR3 loop reads CASSQGTGPTYDEQFF. The CDR3 DNA reads TGTGCCAGCAGCCAAGGGACAGGGCCTACGTACGATGAGCAGTTCTTC.

The sample holds a few counts of this clonotype. The rearrangement uses TRBV7-9 and TRBJ2-7; D not certain. There are 11 residues in the CDR3. CDR1 and CDR2 from the germline V gene are SEHNR and FQNEAQ (reference sequence). V lost 5 bases, J lost 6 bases, and 8 bases lay in between. The DNA of the CDR3 is TGTGCCAGCAGCCCCCTTACCGAGCAGTACTTC. Protein: CASSPLTEQYF.